What follows are 9 T cell receptor beta chains derived from one specimen sequenced in a study of memory CD4+ T cells and cytomegalovirus serostatus (dated 2019 in TCRdb). Libraries were prepared through the immunoSEQ multiplex PCR assay. TCRdb holds this immuneACCESS table with in-frame rearrangements only. Some clones are missing; in checked studies, unresolved V genes explain under half, and the rest has no known cause. The sample data list roughly 48,000 clones, and 80% of these were observed just once. The ten largest clones represent about 1.5% of the sample. Single viable CD3+CD4+CD8-CD45RO+ cells were sorted as memory CD4+ T cells on a FACSAria II. Sequences were obtained from memory CD4+ T cells from blood. The receptors derive from an adult in good health and CMV-seropositive.

The chain links TRBV5-8 to TRBJ1-5; D is undetermined. The V end lost 0 bases, the J end lost 0 bases, and 7 bases lay between the germline ends. The CDR3 is made up of 15 amino acids. Germline loops: CDR1 SGHTS, CDR2 YDEGEE. The CDR3 reads CASSLAGYSNQPQHF. The CDR3 nucleotides are TGTGCCAGCAGCTTGGCGGGATATAGCAATCAGCCCCAGCATTTT. Based on the CDR3 plus reference TRBV5-8 and TRBJ1-5, the full variable domain is EAGVTQSPTHLIKTRGQQATLRCSPISGHTSVYWYQQALGLGLQFLLWYDEGEERNRGNFPPRFSGRQFPNYSSELNVNALELEDSALYLCASSLAGYSNQPQHFGDGTRLSIL.

In DNA, the CDR3 is TGTGCCAGCAGCTTTCAAACAGGGGGCGAATACGAGCAGTACTTC. Residues: CASSFQTGGEYEQYF. This chain connects TRBV7-2 to TRBJ2-7; TRBD1 aligns across 9 bases. The CDR3 has 15 amino acids. The V and J ends lost 3 bases and 4 bases, in that order; junction bases with no gene match: 7. Germline loops: CDR1 SGHTA, CDR2 FQGNSA.

This chain links TRBV7-9 with TRBJ1-4, with D possibly TRBD1 on 5 matching bases. CDR1 and CDR2 (germline): SEHNR, FQNEAQ (reference sequence). Trimming took off 5 bases at V and 2 bases at J, with 12 bases between the two ends. The CDR3 totals 15 residues. The chain's CDR3 is CASSERGATNEKLFF. The CDR3 nucleotides are TGTGCCAGCAGCGAAAGAGGGGCGACTAATGAAAAACTGTTTTTT.

The chain has TRBV19 and TRBJ2-7; the match to TRBD1 covers 8 bases. Germline V CDR1 and CDR2: LNHDA, SQIVND (reference sequence). Trimming took 3 bases from V and 6 from J; bases not matched to a gene: 7. The CDR3 has 14 amino acids. The CDR3 nucleotides are TGTGCCAGTAGTATGCAGGGGGCGTTGGTCGAGCAGTACTTC. It codes for CASSMQGALVEQYF.

This chain joins TRBV11-3 and TRBJ2-5; 10 bases are shared with TRBD2. Losses at the gene ends were 4 bases for V and 11 bases for J; bases not matched to a gene: 10. The germline gives CDR1 SGHNT, CDR2 YENEEA. This CDR3 spans 14 amino acids. The CDR3 protein is CASSSGTSASVQYF. The CDR3, as DNA: TGTGCCAGCAGCTCCGGGACTAGCGCTAGTGTGCAGTACTTC. Full variable domain (rest looked up from reference TRBV11-3 and TRBJ2-5): EAGVVQSPRYKIIEKKQPVAFWCNPISGHNTLYWYLQNLGQGPELLIRYENEEAVDDSQLPKDRFSAERLKGVDSTLKIQPAELGDSAVYLCASSSGTSASVQYFGPGTRLLVL.

The rearrangement joins TRBV7-9 to TRBJ1-4; the match to TRBD1 covers 8 bases. After removal of 0 bases from V and 0 bases from J, the junction contained 3 bases not matched to a gene. CDR1 is SEHNR, CDR2 FQNEAQ, per germline (reference sequence). This CDR3 contains 17 residues. The CDR3 loop reads CASSLASGGATNEKLFF. The CDR3 DNA sequence: TGTGCCAGCAGCTTAGCCTCAGGGGGCGCAACTAATGAAAAACTGTTTTTT.

The gene calls are TRBV6-5 and TRBJ1-2; D perhaps matches TRBD1 (5 bases). Germline V gene data show CDR1 as MNHEY and CDR2 as SVGAGI. V lost 6 bases to trimming and J lost 4 bases, with 15 bases between them. This CDR3 contains 14 residues. This CDR3 is CASSPGGGLYGYTF. The CDR3 DNA follows: TGTGCCAGCAGCCCAGGTGGGGGACTCTATGGCTACACCTTC.

J is TRBJ2-5 and V is TRBV2; D is unclear. V lost 4 bases and J lost 2, with 11 bases in between. Germline V gives CDR1 SNHLY, CDR2 FYNNEI. The CDR3 is 14 residues long. In DNA form, the CDR3 reads TGTGCCAGCAGTGCTTCAAGATCACAAGAGACCCAGTACTTC. Translation: CASSASRSQETQYF.

CDR3 amino acids: CASSQGLAGTYEQFF. For the CDR3, the DNA is TGTGCCAGCAGCCAGGGACTAGCGGGAACGTATGAGCAGTTCTTC. The rearrangement uses TRBV11-2 and TRBJ2-1, with TRBD2 identical over 13 bases. Germline loops: CDR1 SGHAT, CDR2 FQNNGV. The CDR3 covers 15 residues. The ends lost 5 bases at V and 8 bases at J; junction bases unmatched: 6.